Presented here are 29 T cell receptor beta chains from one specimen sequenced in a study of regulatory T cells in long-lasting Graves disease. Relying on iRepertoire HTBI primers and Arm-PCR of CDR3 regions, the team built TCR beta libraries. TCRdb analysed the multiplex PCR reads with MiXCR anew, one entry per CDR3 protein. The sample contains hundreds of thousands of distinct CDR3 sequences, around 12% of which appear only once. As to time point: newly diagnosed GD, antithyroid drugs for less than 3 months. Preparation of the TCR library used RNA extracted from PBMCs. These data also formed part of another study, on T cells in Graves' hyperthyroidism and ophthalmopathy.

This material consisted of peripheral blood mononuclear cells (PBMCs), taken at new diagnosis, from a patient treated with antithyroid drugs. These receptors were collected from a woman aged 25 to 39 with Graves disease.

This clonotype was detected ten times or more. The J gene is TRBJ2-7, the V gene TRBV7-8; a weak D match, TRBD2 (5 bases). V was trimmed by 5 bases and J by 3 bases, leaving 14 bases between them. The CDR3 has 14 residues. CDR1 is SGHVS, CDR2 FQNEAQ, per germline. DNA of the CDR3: TGTGCCAGCAGCCATCCGGGCCGGGGCTACGAGCAGTACTTC. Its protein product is CASSHPGRGYEQYF.

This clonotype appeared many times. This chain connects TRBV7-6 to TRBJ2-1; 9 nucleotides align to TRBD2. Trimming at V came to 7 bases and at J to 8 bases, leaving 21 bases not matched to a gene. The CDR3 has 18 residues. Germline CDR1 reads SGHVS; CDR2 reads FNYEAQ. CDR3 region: CASNPGANRREGLDEQFF. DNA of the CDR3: TGTGCCAGCAACCCAGGGGCGAATCGGCGGGAGGGCCTCGATGAGCAGTTCTTC. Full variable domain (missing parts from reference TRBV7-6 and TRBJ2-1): GAGVSQSPRYKVTKRGQDVALRCDPISGHVSLYWYRQALGQGPEFLTYFNYEAQQDKSGLPNDRFSAERPEGSISTLTIQRTEQRDSAMYRCASNPGANRREGLDEQFFGPGTRLTVL.

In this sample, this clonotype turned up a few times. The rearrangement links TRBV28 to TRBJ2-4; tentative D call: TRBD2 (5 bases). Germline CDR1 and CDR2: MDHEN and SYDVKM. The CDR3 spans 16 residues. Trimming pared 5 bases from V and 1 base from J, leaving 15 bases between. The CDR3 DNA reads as TGTGCCAGCAGTCCTTGGACTCCCAGGGCCAAAAACATTCAGTACTTC. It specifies CASSPWTPRAKNIQYF.

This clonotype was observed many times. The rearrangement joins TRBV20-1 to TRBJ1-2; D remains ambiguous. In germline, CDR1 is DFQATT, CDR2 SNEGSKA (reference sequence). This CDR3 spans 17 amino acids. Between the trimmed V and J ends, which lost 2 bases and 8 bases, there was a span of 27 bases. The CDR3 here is CSARPFGQQSTMMGYTF. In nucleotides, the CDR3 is TGCAGTGCTAGACCCTTTGGGCAACAGTCAACTATGATGGGCTACACCTTC.

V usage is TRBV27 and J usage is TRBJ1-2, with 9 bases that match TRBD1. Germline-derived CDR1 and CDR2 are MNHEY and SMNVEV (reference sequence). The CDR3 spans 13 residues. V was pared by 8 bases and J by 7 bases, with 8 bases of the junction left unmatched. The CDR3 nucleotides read TGTGCCAGCCGGACAGGGGAGTATCGTGGCTACACCTTC. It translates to CASRTGEYRGYTF.

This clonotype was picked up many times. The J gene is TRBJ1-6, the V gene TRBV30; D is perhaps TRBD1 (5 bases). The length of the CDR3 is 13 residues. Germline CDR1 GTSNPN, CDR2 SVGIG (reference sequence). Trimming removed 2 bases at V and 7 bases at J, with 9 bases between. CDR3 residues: CAWSLQENSPLHF. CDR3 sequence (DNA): TGTGCCTGGAGTTTACAGGAAAATTCACCCCTCCACTTT.

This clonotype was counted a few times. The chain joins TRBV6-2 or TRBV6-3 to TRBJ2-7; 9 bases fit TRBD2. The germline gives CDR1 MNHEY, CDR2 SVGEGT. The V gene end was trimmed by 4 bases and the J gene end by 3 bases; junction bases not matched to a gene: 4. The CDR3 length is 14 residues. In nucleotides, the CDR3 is TGTGCCAGCAGTTTAGCGGGAGCGAACTACGAGCAGTACTTC. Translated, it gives CASSLAGANYEQYF.

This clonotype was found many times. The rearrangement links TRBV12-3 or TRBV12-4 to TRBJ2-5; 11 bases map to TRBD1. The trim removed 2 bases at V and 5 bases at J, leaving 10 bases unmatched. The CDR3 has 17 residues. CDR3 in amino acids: CASSLNVIGQGAETQYF. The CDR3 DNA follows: TGTGCCAGCAGTTTAAACGTAATAGGACAGGGGGCGGAGACCCAGTACTTC.

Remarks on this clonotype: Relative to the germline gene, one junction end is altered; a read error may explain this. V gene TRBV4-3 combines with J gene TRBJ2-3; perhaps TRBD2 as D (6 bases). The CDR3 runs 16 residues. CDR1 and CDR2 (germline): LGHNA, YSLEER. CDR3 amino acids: CASSQPGTRAKDSQYF. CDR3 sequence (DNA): TGCGCCAGCAGCCAACCGGGGACTCGGGCTAAAGATTCGCAGTATTTT.

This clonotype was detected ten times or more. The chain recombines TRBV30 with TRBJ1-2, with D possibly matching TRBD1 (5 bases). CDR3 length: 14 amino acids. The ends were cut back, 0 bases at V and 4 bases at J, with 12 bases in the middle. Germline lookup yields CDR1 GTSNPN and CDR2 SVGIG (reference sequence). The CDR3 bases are TGTGCCTGGAGTGTTTTAGGGGACGGCTATGGCTACACCTTC. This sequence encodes CAWSVLGDGYGYTF.

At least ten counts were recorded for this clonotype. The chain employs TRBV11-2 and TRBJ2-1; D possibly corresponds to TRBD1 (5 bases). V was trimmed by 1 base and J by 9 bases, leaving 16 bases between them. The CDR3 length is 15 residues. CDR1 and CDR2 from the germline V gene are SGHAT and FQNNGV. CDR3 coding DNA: TGTGCCAGCAGCTTAGTCAGGGTTGGCCCGGGTGAGCAGTTCTTC. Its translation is CASSLVRVGPGEQFF.

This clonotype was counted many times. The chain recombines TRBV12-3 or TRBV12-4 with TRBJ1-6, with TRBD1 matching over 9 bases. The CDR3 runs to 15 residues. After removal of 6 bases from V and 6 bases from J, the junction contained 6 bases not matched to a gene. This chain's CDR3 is CASSLTGGSNSPLHF. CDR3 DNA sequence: TGTGCCAGCAGCCTTACAGGGGGCTCTAATTCACCCCTCCACTTT.

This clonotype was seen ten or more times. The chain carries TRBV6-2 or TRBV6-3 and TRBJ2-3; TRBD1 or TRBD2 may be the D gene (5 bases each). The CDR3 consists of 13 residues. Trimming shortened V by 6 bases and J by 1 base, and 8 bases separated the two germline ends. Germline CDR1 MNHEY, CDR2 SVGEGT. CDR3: CASRGDGTDTQYF. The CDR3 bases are TGTGCCAGCAGGGGGGACGGCACAGATACGCAGTATTTT.

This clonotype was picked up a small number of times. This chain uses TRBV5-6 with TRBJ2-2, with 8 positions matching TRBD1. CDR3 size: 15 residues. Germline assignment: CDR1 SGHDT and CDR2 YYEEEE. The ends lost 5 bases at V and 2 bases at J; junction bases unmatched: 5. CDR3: CASSWDRLNTGELFF. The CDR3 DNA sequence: TGTGCCAGCAGTTGGGACAGGCTCAACACCGGGGAGCTGTTTTTT.

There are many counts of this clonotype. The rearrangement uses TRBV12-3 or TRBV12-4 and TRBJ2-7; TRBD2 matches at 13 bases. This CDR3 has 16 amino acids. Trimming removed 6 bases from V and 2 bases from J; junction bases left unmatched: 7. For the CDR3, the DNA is TGTGCCAGCAGCCGGACTAGCGGGAGATTTACCTACGAGCAGTACTTC. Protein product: CASSRTSGRFTYEQYF.

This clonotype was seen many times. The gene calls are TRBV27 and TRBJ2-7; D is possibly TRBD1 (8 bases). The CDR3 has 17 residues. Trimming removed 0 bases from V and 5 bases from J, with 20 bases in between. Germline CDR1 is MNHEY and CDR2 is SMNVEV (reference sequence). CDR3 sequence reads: CASSLSIGTGGEDEQYF. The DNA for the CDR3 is TGTGCCAGCAGTTTATCGATCGGTACAGGGGGGGAGGACGAGCAGTACTTC.

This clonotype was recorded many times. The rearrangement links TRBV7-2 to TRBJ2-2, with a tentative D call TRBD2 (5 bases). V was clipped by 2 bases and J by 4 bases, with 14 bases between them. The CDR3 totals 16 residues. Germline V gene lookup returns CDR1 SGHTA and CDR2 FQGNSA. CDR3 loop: CASSLNGRGVTGELFF. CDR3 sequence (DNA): TGTGCCAGCAGCTTAAATGGGAGAGGTGTCACCGGGGAGCTGTTTTTT.

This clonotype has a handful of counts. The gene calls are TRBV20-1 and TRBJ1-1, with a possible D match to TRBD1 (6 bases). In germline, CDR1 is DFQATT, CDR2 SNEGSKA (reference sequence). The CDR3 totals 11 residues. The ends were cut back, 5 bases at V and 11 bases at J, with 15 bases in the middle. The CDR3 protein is CSAFQGTWAFF. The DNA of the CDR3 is TGCAGTGCTTTCCAGGGGACCTGGGCTTTCTTT.

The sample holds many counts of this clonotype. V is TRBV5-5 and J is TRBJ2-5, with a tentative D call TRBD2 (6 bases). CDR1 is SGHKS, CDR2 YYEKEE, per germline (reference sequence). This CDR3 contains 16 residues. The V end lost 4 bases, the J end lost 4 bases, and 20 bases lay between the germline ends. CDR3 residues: CASSPSVRGRRETQYF. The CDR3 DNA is TGTGCCAGCAGCCCGTCGGTCCGGGGGAGACGAGAGACCCAGTACTTC.

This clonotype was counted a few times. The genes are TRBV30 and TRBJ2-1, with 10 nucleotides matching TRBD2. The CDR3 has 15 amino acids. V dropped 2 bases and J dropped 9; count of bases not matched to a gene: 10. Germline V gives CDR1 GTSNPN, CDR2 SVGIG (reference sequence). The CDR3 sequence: CAWSPMGLARSEQFF. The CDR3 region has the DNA TGTGCCTGGAGTCCTATGGGACTAGCGCGTAGTGAGCAGTTCTTC. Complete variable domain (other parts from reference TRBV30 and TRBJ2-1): SQTIHQWPATLVQPVGSPLSLECTVEGTSNPNLYWYRQAAGRGLQLLFYSVGIGQISSEVPQNLSASRPQDRQFILSSKKLLLSDSGFYLCAWSPMGLARSEQFFGPGTRLTVL.

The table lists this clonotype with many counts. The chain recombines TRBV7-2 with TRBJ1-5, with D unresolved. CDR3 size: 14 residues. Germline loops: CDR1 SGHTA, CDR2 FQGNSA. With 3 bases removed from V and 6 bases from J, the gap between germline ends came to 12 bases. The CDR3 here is CASSFTPLGQPQHF. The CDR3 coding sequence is TGTGCCAGCAGCTTCACCCCCTTAGGTCAGCCCCAGCATTTT.

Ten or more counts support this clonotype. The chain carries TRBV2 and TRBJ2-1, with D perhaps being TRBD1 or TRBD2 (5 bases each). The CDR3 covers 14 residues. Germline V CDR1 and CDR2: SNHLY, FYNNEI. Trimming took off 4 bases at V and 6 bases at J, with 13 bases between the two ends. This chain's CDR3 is CASSGPGRFNEQFF. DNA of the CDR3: TGTGCCAGCAGTGGGCCGGGACGCTTCAATGAGCAGTTCTTC.

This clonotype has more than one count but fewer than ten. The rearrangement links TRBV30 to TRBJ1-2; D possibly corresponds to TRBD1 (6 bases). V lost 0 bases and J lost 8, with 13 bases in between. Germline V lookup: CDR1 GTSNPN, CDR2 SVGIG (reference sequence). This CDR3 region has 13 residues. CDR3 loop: CAWSVIEGDGYTF. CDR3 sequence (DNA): TGTGCCTGGAGTGTAATTGAGGGGGACGGCTACACCTTC.

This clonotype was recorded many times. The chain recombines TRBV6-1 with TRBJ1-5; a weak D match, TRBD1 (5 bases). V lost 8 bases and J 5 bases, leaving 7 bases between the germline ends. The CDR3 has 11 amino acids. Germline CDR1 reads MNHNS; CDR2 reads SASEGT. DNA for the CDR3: TGTGCCAGCCGGGGGGATCAGCCCCAGCATTTT. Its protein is CASRGDQPQHF.

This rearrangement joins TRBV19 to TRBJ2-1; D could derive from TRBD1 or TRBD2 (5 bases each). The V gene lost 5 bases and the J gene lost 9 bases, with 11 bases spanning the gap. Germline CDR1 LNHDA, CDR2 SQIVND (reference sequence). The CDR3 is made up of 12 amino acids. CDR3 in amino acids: CASSGLGTEQFF. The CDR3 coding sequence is TGTGCCAGTAGTGGACTCGGGACTGAGCAGTTCTTC.

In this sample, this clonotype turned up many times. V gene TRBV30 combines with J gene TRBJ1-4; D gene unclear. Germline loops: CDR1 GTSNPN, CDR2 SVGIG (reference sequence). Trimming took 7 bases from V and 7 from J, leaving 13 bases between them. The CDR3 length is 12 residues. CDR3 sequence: CALRVVGEKLFF. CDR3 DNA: TGTGCCTTGCGAGTGGTTGGTGAAAAACTGTTTTTT.

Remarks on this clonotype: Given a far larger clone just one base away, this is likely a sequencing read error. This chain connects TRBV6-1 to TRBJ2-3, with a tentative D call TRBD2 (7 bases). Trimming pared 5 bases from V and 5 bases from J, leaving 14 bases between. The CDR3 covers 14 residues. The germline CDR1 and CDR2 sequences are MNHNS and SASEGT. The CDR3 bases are TGTGCCAGCAGTCGGAGGGGGGGGAGAGATACGCAGTATTTT. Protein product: CASSRRGGRDTQYF.

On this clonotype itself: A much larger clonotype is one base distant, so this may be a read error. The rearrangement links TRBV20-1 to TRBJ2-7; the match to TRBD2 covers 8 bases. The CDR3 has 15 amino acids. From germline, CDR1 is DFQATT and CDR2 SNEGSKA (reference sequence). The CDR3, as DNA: TGCAGTGCTACCAGGGTAGCGGGAATTTCCTACGAGCGGTACTTC. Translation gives CSATRVAGISYERYF.

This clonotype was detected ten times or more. CDR3 sequence: CASSLAGLGSYEQYF. CDR3 nucleotide sequence: TGTGCCAGCAGCTTAGCGGGACTAGGGTCCTACGAGCAGTACTTC. The V call is TRBV7-2, the J call TRBJ2-7, with 8 bases fitting TRBD2. Germline loops: CDR1 SGHTA, CDR2 FQGNSA. This CDR3 region has 15 residues. V trimming: 0 bases; J trimming: 1 base; junction bases outside the gene matches: 2.